This T cell receptor (beta chain) appears in the sequencing data of a study of blood T cell repertoires in COVID-19. How the authors handled the data: Amplifying reference gene primers gave estimates of nucleated cell counts. The data were produced by immunoSEQ multiplex PCR, yet TCRdb's version contains in-frame clones alone and is incomplete. V and J calls and clone size are given by that table; D and trimming were obtained from the DNA. The data show approximately 270,000 clones, nearly 90% seen once. Germline assignment: CDR1 SGHTA and CDR2 FQGNSA. The CDR3 loop spans 17 amino acids. Losses at the gene ends were 2 bases for V and 4 bases for J; bases not matched to a gene: 13.

This TCR came from a man in his late teens or twenties with active or convalescent COVID-19. Sequenced sample: peripheral blood. This chain connects TRBV7-2 to TRBJ1-1; 7 bases match TRBD1. The CDR3 spells CASSLRRQGEWSTEAFF. CDR3 nucleotide sequence: TGTGCCAGCAGCTTAAGGCGGCAGGGGGAGTGGAGCACTGAAGCTTTCTTT.